The rows below give T cell receptor beta chains drawn from one sample of a study of T cells in Graves' hyperthyroidism and ophthalmopathy. TCRdb itself ran the multiplex PCR reads through MiXCR, one entry per CDR3 protein. The sample includes 400,000 to 600,000 distinct CDR3 sequences, around 20% of them seen just once. Material: blood. All receptors derive from a man between 18 and 35 years old with Graves' hyperthyroidism. The CDR3 runs from the conserved cysteine through the conserved F or W. The order of the fields is J gene, V gene, CDR3 protein.

>TRBJ2-7|TRBV11-2
CASSLAVGDYEQYF
>TRBJ1-5|TRBV2
CASRPTGGLNQPQHF
>TRBJ1-5|TRBV10-3
CAISEGGGRQPQHF
>TRBJ2-5|TRBV9
CASSPSLGGLLETQYF
>TRBJ1-1|TRBV4-1
CASSQEGTGRTEAFF
>TRBJ1-2|TRBV6-1
CASSDKGTGDGYTF
>TRBJ2-2|TRBV19
CASSIDPGVPGELFF
>TRBJ2-2|TRBV3-2
CASSLAGRAGRSGELFF
>TRBJ2-5|TRBV4-1
CASSQEGGQTETQYF
>TRBJ1-5|TRBV6-2/TRBV6-3
CASSWINRQLYSNQPQHF